The entry below gives a single T cell receptor beta chain sequence along with its context. The antigen remains unidentified. A second PCR, run for roughly 7 to 11 cycles, used a sample-barcoded 5' primer plus a J-beta primer mix. Every cDNA molecule carried a tag from a template-switch adaptor bearing 12 random nucleotides. TCRdb re-derived calls from the 5' RACE reads in MiXCR, one entry per CDR3 protein. The table has 1.5 million to 2 million distinct CDR3 sequences, about 50% seen once; the top ten hold around 2.1%. The data are from a study of blood T cells in healthy people across ages. Turning to the study itself: Template-switching capture recovered about one barcoded beta molecule per two T cells.

General study results and limits: Getting older went along with TCR beta diversity per million T cells dropping roughly linearly.

The sequence was collected from a middle-aged woman in good health. Sequenced: blood.

The CDR3 DNA reads as TGTGCCAGCAGCTTCTCCCCCGGACTAGCGGGGGTCATTAGCACAGATACGCAGTATTTT. Translating it yields CASSFSPGLAGVISTDTQYF. This chain joins TRBV7-2 and TRBJ2-3, with TRBD2 matching over 13 bases. Germline V gene sequence: CDR1 SGHTA, CDR2 FQGNSA. CDR3 length: 20 amino acids. V dropped 3 bases and J dropped 0; count of bases not matched to a gene: 12.